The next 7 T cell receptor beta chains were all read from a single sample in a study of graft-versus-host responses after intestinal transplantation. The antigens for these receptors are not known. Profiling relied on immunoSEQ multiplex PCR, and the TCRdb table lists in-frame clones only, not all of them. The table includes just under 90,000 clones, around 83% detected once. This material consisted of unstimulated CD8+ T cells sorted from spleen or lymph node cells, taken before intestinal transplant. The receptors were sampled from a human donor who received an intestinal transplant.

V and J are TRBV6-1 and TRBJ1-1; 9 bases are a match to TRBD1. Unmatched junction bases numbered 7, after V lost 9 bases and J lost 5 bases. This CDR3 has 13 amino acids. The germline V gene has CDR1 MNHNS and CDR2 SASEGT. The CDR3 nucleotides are TGTGCCAGTTCTTGGGACAGGGAAACTGAAGCTTTCTTT. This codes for CASSWDRETEAFF.

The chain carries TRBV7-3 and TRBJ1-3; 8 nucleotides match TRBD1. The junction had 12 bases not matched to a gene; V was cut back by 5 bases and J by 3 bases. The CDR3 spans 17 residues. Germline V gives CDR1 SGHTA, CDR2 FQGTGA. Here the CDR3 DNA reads TGTGCCAGCAGCCCCCTTTCCCAGGGGGCGCGTGGAAACACCATATATTTT. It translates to CASSPLSQGARGNTIYF. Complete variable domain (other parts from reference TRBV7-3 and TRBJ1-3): GAGVSQTPSNKVTEKGKYVELRCDPISGHTALYWYRQSLGQGPEFLIYFQGTGAADDSGLPNDRFFAVRPEGSVSTLKIQRTERGDSAVYLCASSPLSQGARGNTIYFGEGSWLTVV.

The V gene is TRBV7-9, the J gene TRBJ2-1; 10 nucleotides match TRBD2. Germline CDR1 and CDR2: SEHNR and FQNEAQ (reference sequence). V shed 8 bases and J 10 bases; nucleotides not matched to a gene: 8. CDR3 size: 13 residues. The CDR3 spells CASLILAGSEQFF. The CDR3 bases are TGTGCCAGCTTGATACTAGCGGGGTCGGAGCAGTTCTTC.

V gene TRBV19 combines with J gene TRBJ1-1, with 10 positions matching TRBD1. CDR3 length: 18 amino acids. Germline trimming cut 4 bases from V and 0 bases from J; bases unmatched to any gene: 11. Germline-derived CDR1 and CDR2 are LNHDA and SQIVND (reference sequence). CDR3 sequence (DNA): TGTGCCAGTAGTACCGACAGGGGGCCTCTGTGGATGAACACTGAAGCTTTCTTT. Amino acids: CASSTDRGPLWMNTEAFF.

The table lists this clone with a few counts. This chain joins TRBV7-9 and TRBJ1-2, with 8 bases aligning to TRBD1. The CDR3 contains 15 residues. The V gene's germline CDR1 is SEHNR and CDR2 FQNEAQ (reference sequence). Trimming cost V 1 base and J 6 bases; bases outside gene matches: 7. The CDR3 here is CASSLGRTGMNGYTF. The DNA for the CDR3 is TGTGCCAGCAGCTTAGGAAGGACAGGGATGAATGGCTACACCTTC.

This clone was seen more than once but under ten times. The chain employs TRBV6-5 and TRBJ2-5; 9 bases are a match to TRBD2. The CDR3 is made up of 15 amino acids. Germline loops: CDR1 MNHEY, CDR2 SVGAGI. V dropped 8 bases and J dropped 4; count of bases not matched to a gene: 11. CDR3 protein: CASSIGGGAIETQYF. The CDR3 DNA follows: TGTGCCAGCTCGATCGGCGGGGGGGCCATAGAGACCCAGTACTTC.

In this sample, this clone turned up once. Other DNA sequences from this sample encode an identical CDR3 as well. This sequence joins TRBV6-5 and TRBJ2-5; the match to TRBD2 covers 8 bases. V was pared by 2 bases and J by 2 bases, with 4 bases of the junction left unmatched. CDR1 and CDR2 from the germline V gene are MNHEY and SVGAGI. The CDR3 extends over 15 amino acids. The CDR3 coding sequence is TGTGCCAGCAGTTACAGCGGGGGATCGCAAGAGACCCAGTACTTC. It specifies CASSYSGGSQETQYF.